This entry lists 21 T cell receptor beta chains sequenced from one sample in a study of blood T cell repertoires in COVID-19. Method: immunoSEQ multiplex PCR; TCRdb's copy keeps in-frame clones and lacks some. The repertoire holds about 220,000 clones, with around 86% as singletons. The sample was peripheral blood. The receptor set was obtained from a woman aged 25 to 39 who had recovered from COVID-19.

This clone was seen a few times. The V and J genes are TRBV15 and TRBJ2-1; TRBD2 agrees at 11 bases. V dropped 4 bases and J dropped 6; count of bases not matched to a gene: 5. Looked up from germline, CDR1 is LNHNV and CDR2 is YYDKDF (reference sequence). This CDR3 is 15 amino acids long. The CDR3 loop is CATSIVSGGANEQFF. In DNA form, the CDR3 reads TGTGCCACCAGCATCGTTAGCGGGGGGGCCAATGAGCAGTTCTTC.

The V gene is TRBV5-4, the J gene TRBJ1-1, with D perhaps matching TRBD1 (6 bases). CDR3 length: 18 amino acids. Germline CDR1 is SGHNT and CDR2 is YYREEE (reference sequence). Trimming left V 4 bases short and J 0 bases short, with 22 bases between. Here the CDR3 DNA reads TGTGCCAGCAGCCGACCAACTCAGGGGCGGAGAGTGAACACTGAAGCTTTCTTT. Residues: CASSRPTQGRRVNTEAFF.

V and J are TRBV4-3 and TRBJ2-2; D is uncertain. V was shortened by 0 bases and J by 4 bases, with 9 bases between the two germline ends. Germline V gives CDR1 LGHNA, CDR2 YSLEER. This CDR3 region has 15 residues. As DNA, the CDR3 is TGCGCCAGCAGCCAAGAGGGCAGCTTCACCGGGGAGCTGTTTTTT. The encoded protein is CASSQEGSFTGELFF.

V is TRBV9 and J is TRBJ2-3; 9 bases are shared with TRBD2. This CDR3 spans 16 amino acids. Trimming at V came to 4 bases and at J to 4 bases, leaving 10 bases not matched to a gene. Germline lookup yields CDR1 SGDLS and CDR2 YYNGEE. Written as DNA, the CDR3 is TGTGCCAGCAGCCCGGGGCTAGCGGGGATAGCAGATACGCAGTATTTT. It translates to CASSPGLAGIADTQYF.

This clone was detected only once. The chain carries TRBV6-5 and TRBJ2-1, with TRBD2 identical over 8 bases. CDR1 is MNHEY, CDR2 SVGAGI, per germline. V gave up 4 bases and J gave up 6 bases; unmatched junction bases: 2. The CDR3 sequence is 13 residues long. The CDR3 here is CASSFTSGNEQFF. CDR3 nucleotides: TGTGCCAGCAGTTTTACTAGCGGCAATGAGCAGTTCTTC.

The CDR3 DNA reads TGTGCCAGCAGATGGGGGGTTAGGGACGAGCAGTACTTC. Translation gives CASRWGVRDEQYF. The V gene is TRBV6-5, the J gene TRBJ2-7; TRBD2 might be the D (6 bases). Trimming took off 6 bases at V and 5 bases at J, with 14 bases between the two ends. Germline lookup yields CDR1 MNHEY and CDR2 SVGAGI. There are 13 residues in the CDR3.

The genes are TRBV6-5 and TRBJ1-2; no clear D. Per germline, CDR1 MNHEY and CDR2 SVGAGI. Trimming left V 8 bases short and J 2 bases short, with 6 bases between. There are 11 residues in the CDR3. The chain's CDR3 is CASGQNYGYTF. CDR3 nucleotide sequence: TGTGCCAGCGGGCAGAACTATGGCTACACCTTC.

The chain couples TRBV27 to TRBJ2-7, with TRBD1 as a possible D gene (6 bases). Looked up from germline, CDR1 is MNHEY and CDR2 is SMNVEV (reference sequence). There are 14 residues in the CDR3. Trimming took 5 bases from V and 3 from J, leaving 14 bases between them. In DNA, the CDR3 is TGTGCCAGCAGTCTCGGACAGAATCTCTACGAGCAGTACTTC. This encodes CASSLGQNLYEQYF.

The rearrangement uses TRBV6-5 and TRBJ1-6, with D perhaps TRBD1 (6 bases). The V end lost 0 bases, the J end lost 10 bases, and 13 bases lay between the germline ends. CDR3 length: 15 amino acids. Germline-derived CDR1 and CDR2 are MNHEY and SVGAGI. CDR3 region: CASSYSGTLGSPLHF. The CDR3 coding sequence is TGTGCCAGCAGTTACTCGGGGACATTAGGATCACCCCTCCACTTT.

This chain links TRBV10-2 with TRBJ2-7, with 12 bases aligning to TRBD2. CDR3 length equals 15 residues. The germline V gene has CDR1 WSHSY and CDR2 SAAADI. The J segment lost 7 bases and the V segment lost 6 bases, leaving 10 bases of the junction unmatched. CDR3 protein: CASRDLAGGEGEQYF. CDR3 coding DNA: TGCGCCAGCAGAGACCTAGCGGGGGGGGAGGGGGAGCAGTACTTC.

DNA for the CDR3: TGTGCCAGCAGTGTGACTAGCGGGGAAGAGACCCAGTACTTC. Its protein product is CASSVTSGEETQYF. The V and J genes are TRBV9 and TRBJ2-5; 11 positions agree with TRBD2. This CDR3 is built from 14 residues. CDR1 SGDLS and CDR2 YYNGEE come from the germline V gene. J gave up 3 bases and V 5 bases, and 3 bases lay outside the gene matches. The variable domain in full, with the rest retrieved from reference TRBV9 and TRBJ2-5, is DSGVTQTPKHLITATGQRVTLRCSPRSGDLSVYWYQQSLDQGLQFLIQYYNGEERAKGNILERFSAQQFPDLHSELNLSSLELGDSALYFCASSVTSGEETQYFGPGTRLLVL.

The rearrangement links TRBV7-9 to TRBJ2-5; the match to TRBD1 covers 7 bases. The CDR3 has 15 residues. Germline V gene data show CDR1 as SEHNR and CDR2 as FQNEAQ (reference sequence). V trimming: 5 bases; J trimming: 5 bases; junction bases outside the gene matches: 11. The DNA of the CDR3 is TGTGCCAGCAGCACTGAGACAGGGATCATGGAGACCCAGTACTTC. Translation gives CASSTETGIMETQYF.

This clone has just one count. The chain is built from TRBV3-1 (or the pseudogene TRBV3-2) and TRBJ2-7; 8 nucleotides align to TRBD1. The length of the CDR3 is 14 residues. The ends lost 5 bases at V and 5 bases at J; junction bases unmatched: 8. Per the germline V gene, CDR1 is LGHDT and CDR2 is YNNKEL (reference sequence). CDR3 in amino acids: CASSYPGGSDEQYF. The CDR3 bases are TGTGCCAGCAGCTACCCAGGGGGCAGCGACGAGCAGTACTTC.

This clone appeared a few times. The chain couples TRBV25-1 to TRBJ1-1; 7 bases line up with TRBD1. The CDR3 has 13 amino acids. Germline CDR1 and CDR2: MGHDK and SYGVNS. The V and J ends lost 8 bases and 0 bases, in that order; junction bases with no gene match: 3. Here the CDR3 DNA reads TGTGCCAGCGAGGGACAGTTGAACACTGAAGCTTTCTTT. Translation gives CASEGQLNTEAFF.

V and J are TRBV5-4 and TRBJ2-3; 15 nucleotides agree with TRBD2. The germline V gene has CDR1 SGHNT and CDR2 YYREEE (reference sequence). The J segment lost 10 bases and the V segment lost 6 bases, leaving 12 bases of the junction unmatched. The CDR3 spans 16 residues. The CDR3 is CASTRSGLAGGYPQYF. Written as DNA, the CDR3 is TGTGCCAGCACCCGATCGGGACTAGCGGGGGGCTATCCGCAGTATTTT.

V and J are TRBV19 and TRBJ1-1; D might be TRBD1 (5 bases). V was cut by 8 bases and J by 4 bases, with 17 bases left in between. This CDR3 spans 14 amino acids. The germline V gene encodes CDR1 LNHDA and CDR2 SQIVND (reference sequence). The chain's CDR3 is CASGNKGLSTEAFF. In DNA form, the CDR3 reads TGTGCCAGTGGAAATAAGGGGTTGAGCACTGAAGCTTTCTTT.

This rearrangement joins TRBV6-5 to TRBJ1-1, with D maybe TRBD1 (6 bases). Germline V gives CDR1 MNHEY, CDR2 SVGAGI. V was shortened by 0 bases and J by 6 bases, with 8 bases between the two germline ends. The CDR3 totals 13 residues. The CDR3 protein is CASSYSGGPEAFF. CDR3 coding DNA: TGTGCCAGCAGTTACTCCGGGGGGCCTGAAGCTTTCTTT.

This clone was seen a handful of times. V and J are TRBV5-1 and TRBJ1-2; TRBD1 matches at 12 bases. From germline, CDR1 is SGHRS and CDR2 YFSETQ. The CDR3 runs to 15 residues. After removal of 0 bases from V and 8 bases from J, the junction contained 5 bases not matched to a gene. CDR3 DNA sequence: TGCGCCAGCAGCTTGGTGGGACAGGGGGCGCGAGGCTACACCTTC. Its translation is CASSLVGQGARGYTF.

V usage is TRBV30 and J usage is TRBJ1-5, with a tentative D call TRBD1 (6 bases). This CDR3 comprises 13 residues. Germline CDR1 reads GTSNPN; CDR2 reads SVGIG (reference sequence). V was cut by 8 bases and J by 6 bases, with 17 bases left in between. The CDR3 sequence: CAGGPAGAQPQHF. CDR3 DNA: TGTGCCGGGGGGCCTGCGGGGGCTCAGCCCCAGCATTTT.

This clone has only a few counts. The gene calls are TRBV25-1 and TRBJ1-4; D unclear. Trimming took off 3 bases at V and 7 bases at J, with 12 bases between the two ends. CDR1 and CDR2 (germline): MGHDK, SYGVNS. This CDR3 contains 14 residues. DNA of the CDR3: TGTGCCAGCAGTGAGCACGGGTTGAGTGAAAAACTGTTTTTT. It codes for CASSEHGLSEKLFF.

As to this clone: This CDR3 is also generated by other DNA sequences in the sample. The rearrangement uses TRBV18 and TRBJ2-5; 8 nucleotides align to TRBD1. The J segment lost 1 base and the V segment lost 1 base, leaving 2 bases of the junction unmatched. Per germline, CDR1 KGHSH and CDR2 LQKENI. The CDR3 sequence is 15 residues long. CDR3 DNA: TGTGCCAGCTCACCACGGACAGGGCTCCAAGAGACCCAGTACTTC. This translates into CASSPRTGLQETQYF.